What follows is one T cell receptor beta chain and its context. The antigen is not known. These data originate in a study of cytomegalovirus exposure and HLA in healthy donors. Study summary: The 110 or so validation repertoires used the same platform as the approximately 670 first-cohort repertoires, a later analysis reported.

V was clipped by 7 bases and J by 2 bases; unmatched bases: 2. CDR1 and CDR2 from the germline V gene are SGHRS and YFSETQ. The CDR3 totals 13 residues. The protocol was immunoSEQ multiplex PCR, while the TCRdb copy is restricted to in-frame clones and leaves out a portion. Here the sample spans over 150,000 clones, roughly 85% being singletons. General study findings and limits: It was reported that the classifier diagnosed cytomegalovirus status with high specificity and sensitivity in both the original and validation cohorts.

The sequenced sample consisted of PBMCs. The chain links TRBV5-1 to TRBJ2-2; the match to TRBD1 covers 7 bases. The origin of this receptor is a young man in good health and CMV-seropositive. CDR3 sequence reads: CASRQGNTGELFF. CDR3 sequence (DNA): TGCGCCAGCCGACAGGGAAACACCGGGGAGCTGTTTTTT.